A single sample gave rise to the 30 T cell receptor beta chains below, sequenced in a study of shared clonotypes between healthy human individuals. Method: immunoSEQ multiplex PCR; TCRdb's copy keeps in-frame clones and lacks some. The table lists millions of clones, 85% to 95% of them singletons. The sample was naive CD4+ T cells sorted from blood. Indicated subset: CD45RA+ positively selected. These receptors were obtained from a man aged 18 to 30 in good health.

As regards this clone: Within the sample, other DNA sequences also encode this same CDR3. The rearrangement joins TRBV5-1 to TRBJ1-5; TRBD1 matches at 8 bases. The V gene's germline CDR1 is SGHRS and CDR2 YFSETQ. The CDR3 has 15 amino acids. Germline trimming cut 0 bases from V and 3 bases from J; bases unmatched to any gene: 2. DNA of the CDR3: TGCGCCAGCAGCTTGGGGCAGGGGGCCAATCAGCCCCAGCATTTT. Translation gives CASSLGQGANQPQHF.

CDR3: CASSQERGAAGESYNEQFF. The CDR3 DNA sequence: TGCGCCAGCAGCCAAGAACGAGGAGCGGCGGGAGAATCCTACAATGAGCAGTTCTTC. The chain carries TRBV4-3 and TRBJ2-1; 7 bases are a match to TRBD2. This CDR3 region has 19 residues. The J segment lost 1 base and the V segment lost 0 bases, leaving 12 bases of the junction unmatched. Germline V gene data show CDR1 as LGHNA and CDR2 as YSLEER.

The V and J genes are TRBV6-1 and TRBJ2-1; D may be TRBD2 (6 bases). Trimming shortened V by 4 bases and J by 4 bases, and 17 bases separated the two germline ends. Germline CDR1 MNHNS, CDR2 SASEGT. The CDR3 length is 16 residues. The CDR3 coding sequence is TGTGCCAGCAGTGCCCGTAATCCGGGACTTTACAATGAGCAGTTCTTC. Its translation is CASSARNPGLYNEQFF.

As concerns this clone: Other DNA sequences within the sample encode an identical CDR3. This sequence joins TRBV9 and TRBJ2-5; maybe TRBD2 (6 bases). The CDR3 is 14 amino acids. Germline V gives CDR1 SGDLS, CDR2 YYNGEE. V was shortened by 0 bases and J by 2 bases, with 8 bases between the two germline ends. CDR3 residues: CASSVGAGQETQYF. In DNA form, the CDR3 reads TGTGCCAGCAGCGTAGGGGCGGGGCAAGAGACCCAGTACTTC.

The chain recombines TRBV5-1 with TRBJ2-2; possibly TRBD2 for D (5 bases). The germline gives CDR1 SGHRS, CDR2 YFSETQ. V was clipped by 4 bases and J by 5 bases, with 9 bases between them. The CDR3 extends over 13 amino acids. The CDR3 loop is CASSETGTGELFF. Written as DNA, the CDR3 is TGCGCCAGCAGCGAGACGGGGACCGGGGAGCTGTTTTTT.

The chain joins TRBV14 to TRBJ2-5, with 10 nucleotides matching TRBD2. CDR3 length equals 18 residues. Germline V gene lookup returns CDR1 SGHDN and CDR2 FVKESK. V lost 0 bases, J lost 4 bases, and 11 bases stayed unmatched. CDR3 in DNA: TGTGCCAGCAGCCAAGATAACTACCTAGCGGGGGCTGCAGAGACCCAGTACTTC. Its protein product is CASSQDNYLAGAAETQYF.

The gene calls are TRBV19 and TRBJ2-7; TRBD2 aligns across 8 bases. CDR3 length equals 13 residues. Germline trimming cut 10 bases from V and 0 bases from J; bases unmatched to any gene: 5. From germline, CDR1 is LNHDA and CDR2 SQIVND (reference sequence). The CDR3 spells CATLAGNSYEQYF. CDR3 bases: TGTGCCACTTTAGCGGGGAACTCCTACGAGCAGTACTTC.

J is TRBJ1-2 and V is TRBV2; unclear D gene. Trimming shortened V by 1 base and J by 8 bases, and 14 bases separated the two germline ends. This CDR3 contains 14 residues. Looked up from germline, CDR1 is SNHLY and CDR2 is FYNNEI. The CDR3 region is CASSEGFMGSGYTF. Written as DNA, the CDR3 is TGTGCCAGCAGTGAAGGCTTTATGGGATCAGGCTACACCTTC.

This clone has a single count. The chain has TRBV5-1 and TRBJ1-5, with D uncertain. The CDR3 runs to 15 residues. V was cut by 4 bases and J by 3 bases, with 14 bases left in between. The germline V gene has CDR1 SGHRS and CDR2 YFSETQ. This CDR3 reads CASSPYDGPNQPQHF. The CDR3 coding sequence is TGCGCCAGCAGCCCCTATGATGGGCCCAATCAGCCCCAGCATTTT.

The chain carries TRBV19 and TRBJ1-4; 11 bases align to TRBD1. V lost 5 bases, J lost 4 bases, and 6 bases stayed unmatched. The germline V gene encodes CDR1 LNHDA and CDR2 SQIVND (reference sequence). The CDR3 is 16 residues long. Written as DNA, the CDR3 is TGTGCCAGTAGTCCCGGGGGGACAGGGGGTAATGAAAAACTGTTTTTT. Residues: CASSPGGTGGNEKLFF.

The chain links TRBV5-4 to TRBJ2-3; D remains unclear. The CDR3 loop spans 15 amino acids. Trimming took 0 bases from V and 0 from J, leaving 8 bases between them. Germline CDR1 is SGHNT and CDR2 is YYREEE (reference sequence). CDR3: CASSLDPYSTDTQYF. The DNA of the CDR3 is TGTGCCAGCAGCTTGGACCCTTATAGCACAGATACGCAGTATTTT.

This chain uses TRBV6-5 with TRBJ1-1; D unclear. Germline CDR1 MNHEY, CDR2 SVGAGI. The V and J ends lost 2 bases and 5 bases respectively, with 9 bases between them. This CDR3 region has 13 residues. The CDR3 region has the DNA TGTGCCAGCAGTTACGGGAAAACTACTGAAGCTTTCTTT. This codes for CASSYGKTTEAFF.

V gene TRBV2 combines with J gene TRBJ1-2, with 8 bases identical to TRBD1. CDR3 length: 14 residues. V shed 7 bases, J shed 1 base, and the junction held 5 bases outside the gene matches. The germline V gene has CDR1 SNHLY and CDR2 FYNNEI. The CDR3 region is CASIGQGLNYGYTF. The CDR3 coding sequence is TGTGCCAGCATCGGACAGGGCCTTAACTATGGCTACACCTTC.

This clone appeared once. The chain joins TRBV7-6 to TRBJ2-7; 10 positions agree with TRBD1. CDR1 and CDR2 (germline): SGHVS, FNYEAQ. The CDR3 covers 16 residues. The J segment lost 2 bases and the V segment lost 5 bases, leaving 9 bases of the junction unmatched. The CDR3 DNA sequence: TGTGCCAGCAGCCGACAGGGGGCGTTGTCGGCCTACGAGCAGTACTTC. It yields the protein CASSRQGALSAYEQYF.

In regard to this clone: Being one base from a much bigger clone, this may be a read error. The CDR3 DNA reads as TGCGCCAGCAGCTTTGAGGGTAACAATCAGCCCCAGCATTTT. Translating gives CASSFEGNNQPQHF. The chain links TRBV5-1 to TRBJ1-5; unclear D gene. Germline V gives CDR1 SGHRS, CDR2 YFSETQ. CDR3 length equals 14 residues. Trimming removed 2 bases at V and 3 bases at J, with 9 bases between.

This clone showed up just once. In nucleotides, the CDR3 is TGTGCCAGCACCCCTGGGGGGGTCAACGAGCAGTACTTC. Translating it yields CASTPGGVNEQYF. The genes are TRBV6-5 and TRBJ2-7; TRBD2 matches 7 bases. Germline assignment: CDR1 MNHEY and CDR2 SVGAGI. CDR3 length: 13 amino acids. V shed 7 bases, J shed 5 bases, and the junction held 8 bases outside the gene matches.

The chain is built from TRBV7-2 and TRBJ2-2; 7 positions match TRBD1. The germline CDR1 and CDR2 sequences are SGHTA and FQGNSA. This CDR3 is built from 14 residues. V was clipped by 8 bases and J by 1 base; unmatched bases: 4. In nucleotides, the CDR3 is TGTGCCAGCCGGACAGGAGGGAACACCGGGGAGCTGTTTTTT. Translation gives CASRTGGNTGELFF.

This sequence joins TRBV28 and TRBJ1-6; tentatively, D is TRBD1 (5 bases). Germline V gene data show CDR1 as MDHEN and CDR2 as SYDVKM. The CDR3 is made up of 13 amino acids. Trimming cost V 6 bases and J 9 bases, with 12 bases left between them. CDR3 in DNA: TGTGCCAGCAGGGGGGACCGACCTTCACCCCTCCACTTT. Its translation: CASRGDRPSPLHF.

The chain recombines TRBV6-5 with TRBJ2-5; 10 bases fit TRBD2. V was clipped by 5 bases and J by 7 bases; unmatched bases: 4. Germline assignment: CDR1 MNHEY and CDR2 SVGAGI. The CDR3 has 13 residues. The CDR3 reads CASSQTSGSTQYF. The CDR3 DNA reads as TGTGCCAGCAGTCAGACTAGCGGGTCGACCCAGTACTTC.

V is TRBV5-1 and J is TRBJ1-6, with a possible D match to TRBD1 (6 bases). Trimming cost V 0 bases and J 10 bases, with 11 bases left between them. Germline V gene lookup returns CDR1 SGHRS and CDR2 YFSETQ. The CDR3 is 14 residues long. CDR3 amino acids: CASSLVQGGSPLHF. CDR3 bases: TGCGCCAGCAGCTTGGTACAGGGTGGATCACCCCTCCACTTT.

The rearrangement uses TRBV19 and TRBJ1-2; D possibly corresponds to TRBD1 (6 bases). CDR1 and CDR2 (germline): LNHDA, SQIVND (reference sequence). The CDR3 loop spans 13 amino acids. V shed 10 bases and J shed 4 bases, with 16 bases lying between them. The CDR3 bases are TGTGCCACCAACAGGGATGTCGGCTATGGCTACACCTTC. Translated: CATNRDVGYGYTF.

The chain carries TRBV4-1 and TRBJ2-3, with a tentative D call TRBD2 (5 bases). Trimming left V 4 bases short and J 2 bases short, with 13 bases between. The CDR3 sequence is 15 residues long. CDR1 MGHRA and CDR2 YSYEKL come from the germline V gene. DNA of the CDR3: TGCGCCAGCAGCCCCGGACTTACGGCCACAGATACGCAGTATTTT. Translating gives CASSPGLTATDTQYF.

The chain combines TRBV4-3 with TRBJ1-4; TRBD1 agrees at 9 bases. The CDR3 extends over 15 amino acids. From germline, CDR1 is LGHNA and CDR2 YSLEER. Trimming took 4 bases from V and 10 from J; bases not matched to a gene: 10. CDR3 sequence: CASSLRPGQGRKLFF. DNA of the CDR3: TGCGCCAGCAGCCTGCGACCGGGACAGGGTAGAAAACTGTTTTTT.

CDR3 sequence: CASSLGWGDTEAFF. The CDR3 region has the DNA TGTGCCAGCAGCTTAGGATGGGGGGACACTGAAGCTTTCTTT. The V call is TRBV11-3, the J call TRBJ1-1; maybe TRBD1 (5 bases). Trimming cost V 1 base and J 3 bases, with 9 bases left between them. In germline, CDR1 is SGHNT, CDR2 YENEEA. The CDR3 has 14 amino acids.

Here the CDR3 reads CASSVQGMSSGNTIYF. CDR3 bases: TGTGCCAGCAGCGTCCAGGGGATGAGCTCTGGAAACACCATATATTTT. The rearrangement links TRBV7-2 to TRBJ1-3; the D gene is possibly TRBD1 (6 bases). CDR1 is SGHTA and CDR2 is FQGNSA in the germline V gene. This CDR3 comprises 16 residues. V was shortened by 5 bases and J by 0 bases, with 14 bases between the two germline ends.

The chain couples TRBV5-1 to TRBJ1-2, with D maybe TRBD1 (6 bases). This CDR3 contains 13 residues. Germline V gene data show CDR1 as SGHRS and CDR2 as YFSETQ. V dropped 0 bases and J dropped 14 bases, with 17 bases sitting between them. CDR3: CASSLEGVGDTTF. DNA for the CDR3: TGCGCCAGCAGCTTGGAAGGCGTGGGGGACACAACCTTC. The variable domain in full, with the rest retrieved from reference TRBV5-1 and TRBJ1-2, is KAGVTQTPRYLIKTRGQQVTLSCSPISGHRSVSWYQQTPGQGLQFLFEYFSETQRNKGNFPGRFSGRQFSNSRSEMNVSTLELGDSALYLCASSLEGVGDTTFGSGTRLTVV.

This chain links TRBV28 with TRBJ1-1; D possibly corresponds to TRBD1 (5 bases). V was cut by 10 bases and J by 2 bases, with 23 bases left in between. Germline V gene lookup returns CDR1 MDHEN and CDR2 SYDVKM. This CDR3 has 16 amino acids. The CDR3 loop reads CATTGAFFMVNTEAFF. CDR3 bases: TGTGCCACCACTGGGGCTTTTTTTATGGTTAACACTGAAGCTTTCTTT.

Points on this clone: The identical CDR3 is also encoded by other nucleotide sequences in the sample. The rearrangement joins TRBV30 to TRBJ1-6, with TRBD1 matching over 9 bases. Germline CDR1 GTSNPN, CDR2 SVGIG (reference sequence). V lost 8 bases and J lost 9; bases outside the gene matches: 5. This CDR3 spans 12 amino acids. The CDR3 loop is CARDRAGSPLHF. The CDR3, as DNA: TGTGCCCGGGACAGGGCCGGTTCACCCCTCCACTTT.

The gene calls are TRBV25-1 and TRBJ2-1, with D possibly being TRBD1 (6 bases). Per germline, CDR1 MGHDK and CDR2 SYGVNS. CDR3 length equals 15 residues. With 10 bases removed from V and 2 bases from J, the gap between germline ends came to 18 bases. The CDR3 sequence is CAILRPGVPYNEQFF. Written as DNA, the CDR3 is TGTGCCATCCTTAGGCCAGGGGTCCCCTACAATGAGCAGTTCTTC.

This clone was observed a single time. This CDR3 is also generated by other DNA sequences in the sample. J is TRBJ2-7 and V is TRBV7-2; 12 bases map to TRBD2. Unmatched junction bases numbered 4, after V lost 5 bases and J lost 2 bases. Germline CDR1 reads SGHTA; CDR2 reads FQGNSA. The CDR3 covers 15 residues. The CDR3 sequence is CASSITSGGTYEQYF. The DNA for the CDR3 is TGTGCCAGCAGCATAACTAGCGGGGGGACCTACGAGCAGTACTTC.